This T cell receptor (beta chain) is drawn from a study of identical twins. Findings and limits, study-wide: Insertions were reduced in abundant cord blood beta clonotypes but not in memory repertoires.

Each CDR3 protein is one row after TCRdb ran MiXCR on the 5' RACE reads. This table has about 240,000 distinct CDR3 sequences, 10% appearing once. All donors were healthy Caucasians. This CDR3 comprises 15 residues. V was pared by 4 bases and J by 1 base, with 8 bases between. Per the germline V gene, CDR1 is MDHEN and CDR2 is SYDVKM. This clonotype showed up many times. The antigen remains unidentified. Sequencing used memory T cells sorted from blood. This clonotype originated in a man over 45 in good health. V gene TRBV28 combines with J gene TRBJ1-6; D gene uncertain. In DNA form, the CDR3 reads TGTGCCAGCAGTTCCCGAAGGTCCTATAATTCACCCCTCCACTTT. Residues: CASSSRRSYNSPLHF.